Shown below are 5 T cell receptor beta chains from a single sample sequenced in a study of T-cell memory formation after mild COVID-19. TCRdb independently ran MiXCR on the 5' RACE reads; one entry per CDR3 protein. Found here are about 140,000 distinct CDR3 sequences, approximately 26% of them singletons; the top ten hold about 24%. The sequencing sample was made of PBMCs or a T cell subset sorted from them (not recorded which). The receptor source for this set is an adult woman who had mild COVID-19 (a few samples of this study predate the infection). Cell type and time point are not known.

J is TRBJ2-5 and V is TRBV28, with 15 bases aligning to TRBD2. CDR1 is MDHEN and CDR2 is SYDVKM in the germline V gene. Trimming removed 6 bases from V and 7 bases from J; junction bases left unmatched: 9. The CDR3 is 16 amino acids. CDR3 region: CASSPGLAGGHGTQYF. The CDR3 DNA is TGTGCCAGCAGCCCGGGACTAGCGGGAGGACATGGGACCCAGTACTTC.

The chain links TRBV14 to TRBJ2-2; D call uncertain. CDR3 length: 17 amino acids. V was pared by 1 base and J by 2 bases, with 14 bases between. Per the germline V gene, CDR1 is SGHDN and CDR2 is FVKESK. CDR3 DNA sequence: TGTGCCAGCAGCCAAGCTCGGATCCGATTTAACACCGGGGAGCTGTTTTTT. Translation gives CASSQARIRFNTGELFF.

The chain couples TRBV7-9 to TRBJ2-7; 8 bases align to TRBD1. The CDR3 runs 13 residues. The trim removed 6 bases at V and 5 bases at J, leaving 6 bases unmatched. CDR1 and CDR2 from the germline V gene are SEHNR and FQNEAQ (reference sequence). CDR3 protein: CASSKDRVHEQYF. CDR3 DNA: TGTGCCAGCAGTAAGGACAGGGTCCACGAGCAGTACTTC. The whole variable domain, filled in from reference TRBV7-9 and TRBJ2-7, reads DTGVSQNPRHKITKRGQNVTFRCDPISEHNRLYWYRQTLGQGPEFLTYFQNEAQLEKSRLLSDRFSAERPKGSFSTLEIQRTEQGDSAMYLCASSKDRVHEQYFGPGTRLTVT.

This clonotype occurred a few times. The chain combines TRBV20-1 with TRBJ2-1; TRBD2 matches 10 bases. Germline V lookup: CDR1 DFQATT, CDR2 SNEGSKA (reference sequence). This CDR3 comprises 14 residues. V trimming: 5 bases; J trimming: 4 bases; junction bases outside the gene matches: 5. CDR3 bases: TGCAGTGCTCGCGGGACTAGCGCATACAATGAGCAGTTCTTC. It yields the protein CSARGTSAYNEQFF.

This chain connects TRBV7-6 to TRBJ2-7; D is possibly TRBD1 or TRBD2 (5 bases each). This CDR3 region has 15 residues. Trimming stripped 4 bases from V and 2 bases from J, with 15 bases between. Germline assignment: CDR1 SGHVS and CDR2 FNYEAQ. The CDR3 loop reads CASSSYRDGTYEQYF. CDR3 sequence (DNA): TGTGCCAGCAGCTCTTACCGGGACGGGACCTACGAGCAGTACTTC.